These 13 T cell receptor beta chains share one sample of origin, sequenced in a study of memory CD8 T cells in hepatitis C reinfection. The sample's time point: late/post reinfection, 12 to 24 weeks after detection. Sorted cells were sequenced directly ex vivo without any in vitro expansion. The assay was immunoSEQ multiplex PCR, and TCRdb's table has in-frame clones only and misses some. This table holds some 50,000 clones, 80% to 90% found once. The specimen was naive CD8+ T cells sorted from blood. The receptor set was obtained from a man younger than 35 with hepatitis C virus infection.

The V and J genes are TRBV9 and TRBJ1-4, with D possibly being TRBD1 (5 bases). In germline, CDR1 is SGDLS, CDR2 YYNGEE. CDR3 size: 15 residues. V lost 4 bases and J lost 7, with 17 bases in between. The CDR3 nucleotides read TGTGCCAGCAGCTTCAGCGGGTATGGGGCTGAAAAACTGTTTTTT. Encoded protein: CASSFSGYGAEKLFF.

The chain recombines TRBV11-2 with TRBJ2-5, with 11 nucleotides matching TRBD1. The germline gives CDR1 SGHAT, CDR2 FQNNGV. Trimming took 3 bases from V and 0 from J; bases not matched to a gene: 6. The CDR3 runs 17 residues. CDR3: CASSFGGQGGYQETQYF. DNA of the CDR3: TGTGCCAGCAGCTTCGGGGGACAGGGGGGGTACCAAGAGACCCAGTACTTC. Complete variable domain (other parts from reference TRBV11-2 and TRBJ2-5): EAGVAQSPRYKIIEKRQSVAFWCNPISGHATLYWYQQILGQGPKLLIQFQNNGVVDDSQLPKDRFSAERLKGVDSTLKIQPAKLEDSAVYLCASSFGGQGGYQETQYFGPGTRLLVL.

The CDR3 region is CASSVEGGEQYF. Written as DNA, the CDR3 is TGTGCCAGCAGCGTAGAAGGCGGGGAGCAGTACTTC. The chain couples TRBV9 to TRBJ2-7; D is perhaps TRBD2 (5 bases). Looked up from germline, CDR1 is SGDLS and CDR2 is YYNGEE. This CDR3 is 12 amino acids long. Trimming took off 0 bases at V and 7 bases at J, with 8 bases between the two ends.

The CDR3 here is CASSQDRDRAFSYNSPLHF. The CDR3 DNA is TGCGCCAGCAGCCAAGATAGGGACAGGGCCTTTTCCTATAATTCACCCCTCCACTTT. The chain couples TRBV4-1 to TRBJ1-6, with 9 bases matching TRBD1. Germline assignment: CDR1 MGHRA and CDR2 YSYEKL. Trimming removed 0 bases from V and 1 base from J; junction bases left unmatched: 7. This CDR3 comprises 19 residues.

Only a few counts were recorded for this clone. The chain is built from TRBV28 and TRBJ2-7; TRBD1 is a possible D gene (6 bases). The CDR3 extends over 14 amino acids. V was shortened by 10 bases and J by 2 bases, with 18 bases between the two germline ends. From germline, CDR1 is MDHEN and CDR2 SYDVKM. CDR3 protein: CATKTGPRAYEQYF. In DNA form, the CDR3 reads TGTGCCACCAAAACAGGGCCTCGGGCCTACGAGCAGTACTTC.

The rearrangement uses TRBV12-5 and TRBJ2-5, with D perhaps matching TRBD1 (6 bases). Trimming took 2 bases from V and 4 from J, leaving 17 bases between them. The V gene's germline CDR1 is LGHNT and CDR2 FRNRAP. The CDR3 contains 16 residues. CDR3 nucleotides: TGTGCTAGTGGTTTGTCCAGTGGGGGCCGGGGAGAGACCCAGTACTTC. It specifies CASGLSSGGRGETQYF.

CDR3 coding DNA: TGCGCCAGCAGCCAAGAGGGCAGAGCCTACAATGAGCAGTTCTTC. It codes for CASSQEGRAYNEQFF. The V gene is TRBV4-1, the J gene TRBJ2-1; D not certain. Per germline, CDR1 MGHRA and CDR2 YSYEKL. Trimming left V 0 bases short and J 2 bases short, with 8 bases between. The CDR3 extends over 15 amino acids.

V gene TRBV6-1 combines with J gene TRBJ1-1; D perhaps matches TRBD1 (6 bases). In germline, CDR1 is MNHNS, CDR2 SASEGT. This CDR3 is built from 13 residues. Trimming left V 3 bases short and J 6 bases short, with 11 bases between. The CDR3 DNA follows: TGTGCCAGCAGTGACACAGGGAGGGCTGAAGCTTTCTTT. This codes for CASSDTGRAEAFF.

The chain has TRBV9 and TRBJ2-7; TRBD2 aligns across 12 bases. Losses at the gene ends were 4 bases for V and 3 bases for J; bases not matched to a gene: 5. The CDR3 loop spans 15 amino acids. Germline V CDR1 and CDR2: SGDLS, YYNGEE. The CDR3 DNA is TGTGCCAGCAGCCCGACTAGCGGGAGCATCTACGAGCAGTACTTC. Encoded protein: CASSPTSGSIYEQYF.

This chain links TRBV6-5 with TRBJ2-7, with D possibly matching TRBD1 (6 bases). Germline CDR1 reads MNHEY; CDR2 reads SVGAGI. Trimming shortened V by 5 bases and J by 2 bases, and 10 bases separated the two germline ends. This CDR3 has 13 amino acids. CDR3 amino acids: CASSVTGTYEQYF. CDR3 DNA sequence: TGTGCCAGCAGTGTAACAGGGACCTACGAGCAGTACTTC.

The gene calls are TRBV7-9 and TRBJ2-3, with D perhaps matching TRBD1 (6 bases). The V gene's germline CDR1 is SEHNR and CDR2 FQNEAQ (reference sequence). Trimming pared 2 bases from V and 0 bases from J, leaving 15 bases between. The CDR3 runs to 17 residues. DNA for the CDR3: TGTGCCAGCAGCTTATGGCCGGACAGTAGAAGCACAGATACGCAGTATTTT. Protein sequence: CASSLWPDSRSTDTQYF.

The chain links TRBV10-3 to TRBJ1-1; the match to TRBD1 covers 12 bases. CDR3 length equals 17 residues. V shed 6 bases and J 2 bases; nucleotides not matched to a gene: 10. CDR1 ENHRY and CDR2 SYGVKD come from the germline V gene. CDR3 sequence (DNA): TGTGCCATCAGCGATCCGGGACAGGGGGCTCAAAACACTGAAGCTTTCTTT. It translates to CAISDPGQGAQNTEAFF.

V usage is TRBV27 and J usage is TRBJ1-2; no reliable D call. V lost 3 bases and J 7 bases, leaving 15 bases between the germline ends. Germline values: CDR1 MNHEY, CDR2 SMNVEV (reference sequence). CDR3 length: 14 amino acids. CDR3 bases: TGTGCCAGCAGTTTCCGAGGCCACCGGGGTGGCTACACCTTC. This translates into CASSFRGHRGGYTF.